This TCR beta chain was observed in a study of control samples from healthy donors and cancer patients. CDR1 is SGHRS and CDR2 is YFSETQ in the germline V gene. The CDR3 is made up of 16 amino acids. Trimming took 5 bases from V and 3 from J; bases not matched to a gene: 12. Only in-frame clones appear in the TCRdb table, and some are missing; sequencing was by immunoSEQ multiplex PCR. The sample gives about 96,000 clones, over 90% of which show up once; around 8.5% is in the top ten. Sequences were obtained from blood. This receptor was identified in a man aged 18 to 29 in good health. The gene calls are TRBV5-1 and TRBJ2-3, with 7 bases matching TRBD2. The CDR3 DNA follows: TGCGCCAGCAGTTGGTTTAGCGGGCTTACTACAGATACGCAGTATTTT. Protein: CASSWFSGLTTDTQYF.